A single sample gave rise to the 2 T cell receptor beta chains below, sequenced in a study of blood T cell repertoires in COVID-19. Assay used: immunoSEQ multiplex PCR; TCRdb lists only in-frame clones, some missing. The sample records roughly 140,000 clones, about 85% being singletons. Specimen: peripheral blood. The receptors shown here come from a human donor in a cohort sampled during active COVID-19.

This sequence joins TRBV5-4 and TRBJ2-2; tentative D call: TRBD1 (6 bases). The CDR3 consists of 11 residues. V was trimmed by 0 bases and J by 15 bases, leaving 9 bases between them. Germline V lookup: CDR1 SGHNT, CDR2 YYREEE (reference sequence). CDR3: CASSLGQAVFF. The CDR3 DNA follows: TGTGCCAGCAGCTTGGGACAGGCGGTGTTTTTT.

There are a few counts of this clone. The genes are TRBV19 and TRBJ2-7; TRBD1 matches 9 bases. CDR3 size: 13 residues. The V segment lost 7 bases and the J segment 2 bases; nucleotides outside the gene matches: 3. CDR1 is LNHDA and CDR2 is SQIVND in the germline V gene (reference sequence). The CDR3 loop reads CASKRQGAYEQYF. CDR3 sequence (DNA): TGTGCCAGTAAGAGACAGGGGGCCTACGAGCAGTACTTC.